Listed below are T cell receptor beta chains from one sample, sequenced in a study of T cells in Graves' hyperthyroidism and ophthalmopathy. One entry per CDR3 protein results from TCRdb running MiXCR on the multiplex PCR reads. The data show about 420,000 distinct CDR3 sequences, approximately 13% seen once. The sample comprised blood. The receptor set was obtained from a woman aged 18-29 years with Graves' hyperthyroidism. The CDR3 runs from the conserved cysteine through the conserved F or W. The D gene is left open where the match is weak. The size field is filled for only some rows; it gives once, few, many or a size class.

>many|TRBJ2-5|TRBD2|TRBV7-9
TGTGCCAGCAGCCAACTAGCGGCTCAAGAGACCCAGTACTTC
CASSQLAAQETQYF
>NA|TRBJ2-1|TRBD2|TRBV7-9
TGTGCCAGCAGCTTATCTAGCGGGACTACAGAGCAGTTCTTC
CASSLSSGTTEQFF
>many|TRBJ2-7|TRBD2|TRBV5-1
TGCGCCAGCAGCAGGACTAGCGGGACCTCCTACGAGCAGTACTTC
CASSRTSGTSYEQYF
>many|TRBJ1-2|NA|TRBV6-1
TGTGCCAGCAGTTACAGAACAGAAAAAACCCCTACTAACTATGGCTACACCTTC
CASSYRTEKTPTNYGYTF
>many|TRBJ1-2|NA|TRBV2
TGTGCCAGAGGGAGAGACTATGGCTACACCTTC
CARGRDYGYTF
>many|TRBJ2-3|NA|TRBV6-1
TGTGCCAGCAGTGCTGGGGCACAGCTGGATACGCAGTATTTT
CASSAGAQLDTQYF
>few|TRBJ2-3|NA|TRBV3-1
TGTGCCAGCAGCCAAGGTAGGATGGGGGCGCAGTATTTT
CASSQGRMGAQYF
>many|TRBJ1-2|NA|TRBV5-1
TGCGCCAGCAGCCCTGGCCTGACAGACTATGGCTACACCTTC
CASSPGLTDYGYTF
>many|TRBJ1-5|NA|TRBV20-1
TGCAGTGCTAGTCGAGGGTTCGATCAGCCCCAGCATTTT
CSASRGFDQPQHF
>NA|TRBJ1-2|NA|TRBV5-4
TGTGCCAGCAGCTTTATACAGGGAAATTATGGCTACACCTTC
CASSFIQGNYGYTF
>NA|TRBJ2-1|TRBD2|TRBV4-1
TGCGCCAGCAGCTTACGACTAGCGGGAGCAGACTACAATGAGCAGTTCTTC
CASSLRLAGADYNEQFF
>many|TRBJ2-1|TRBD2|TRBV11-1
TGTGCCAGCAGCTTAGGGTCTAGCGGGACTTACAATGAGCAGTTCTTC
CASSLGSSGTYNEQFF
>NA|TRBJ1-5|TRBD1|TRBV20-1
TGCAGTGCTAGAGCTGGGACAGGGGATGTTCAGCCCCAGCATTTT
CSARAGTGDVQPQHF
>many|TRBJ2-2|TRBD2|TRBV2
TGTGCCAGCAGACTAGCGGGAGACACCGGGGAGCTGTTTTTT
CASRLAGDTGELFF
>many|TRBJ2-1|NA|TRBV30
TGTGCCTGGAAGATGGGTGCCTCCGACTATAAGAGGGCCTACAATGAGCAGTTCTTC
CAWKMGASDYKRAYNEQFF
>NA|TRBJ2-3|TRBD2|TRBV28
TGTGCCAGCGGACTAGCGGGAGGAGATACGCAGTATTTT
CASGLAGGDTQYF
>many|TRBJ2-1|TRBD2|TRBV12-3/TRBV12-4
TGTGCCAGCAGTTTATTCGCGGGAGTGAGGAATGAGCAGTTCTTC
CASSLFAGVRNEQFF
>many|TRBJ2-5|NA|TRBV20-1
TGCAGTGCCCTTTGGTTTAGGGAGGAGACCCAGTACTTC
CSALWFREETQYF
>many|TRBJ2-2|TRBD2|TRBV30
TGTGCCTGGGCGGGAGTCACCGGGGAGCTGTTTTTT
CAWAGVTGELFF
>many|TRBJ1-5|NA|TRBV2
TGTGCCAGCAGTGACAGCTCATATCAGCCCCAGCATTTT
CASSDSSYQPQHF
>many|TRBJ1-2|TRBD1|TRBV11-3
TGTGCCAGCAGCCCCAGGGGGGATTGGTATAACTATGGCTACACCTTC
CASSPRGDWYNYGYTF
>few|TRBJ2-1|TRBD2|TRBV7-3
TGTGCCAGCAGCTTAAGCGGGAGCTCCTACAGTGAGCAGTTCTTC
CASSLSGSSYSEQFF
>few|TRBJ2-3|NA|TRBV5-4
TGTGCCAGCAGCGCCGGACGGAGTCGGGTTACGCAGTATTTT
CASSAGRSRVTQYF
>NA|TRBJ1-2|TRBD1|TRBV18
TGTGCCAGCTCACCATTGGGGGACAGGGCAGGACATGGCTACACCTTC
CASSPLGDRAGHGYTF
>many|TRBJ2-3|TRBD2|TRBV4-1
TGCGCCAGCAGCCAAGATATGCGGCTAGCGGGAGCATCCGGCACAGATACGCAGTATTTT
CASSQDMRLAGASGTDTQYF
>many|TRBJ2-7|NA|TRBV12-3/TRBV12-4
TGTGCCAGCAGTTTTTCTTTTCAAGGCGAGCAGTACTTC
CASSFSFQGEQYF
>many|TRBJ2-7|TRBD2|TRBV29-1
TGCAGCGTTAGGACTAGCGGGAGTAACGAGCAGTACTTC
CSVRTSGSNEQYF
>many|TRBJ1-2|TRBD1|TRBV11-2
TGTGCCAGCAGCTTGGCACCGGGACAGGCATATGGCTACACCTTC
CASSLAPGQAYGYTF
>many|TRBJ2-7|NA|TRBV2
TGTGCCAGCAGTGGAGAGGAGGACAGTCCCTACGAGCAGTACTTC
CASSGEEDSPYEQYF